Sequencing of this TCR beta chain was carried out in a study of regulatory T cells in long-lasting Graves disease. Overall study context: Graves' disease counted as persistent after over 5 years of antithyroid drugs with positive TSH receptor antibodies.

Time point here: persistent/refractory GD, antithyroid drugs over 5 years with positive TRAb. Following extraction of RNA from PBMCs, that RNA was used to make the TCR library. Enrollment of patients was through an endocrinology department in Xi'an, China. Staff took about 9 milliliters of peripheral blood and put it into EDTA tubes. Germline CDR1 and CDR2: MDHEN and SYDVKM. This CDR3 contains 14 residues. V dropped 5 bases and J dropped 5 bases, with 15 bases sitting between them. With iRepertoire HTBI primers and Arm-PCR of CDR3 regions, TCR beta libraries were built. Study processing details: The identification of 60 or so TRBV and roughly 14 TRBJ segments was made across samples. TCRdb analysed the multiplex PCR reads with MiXCR anew, one entry per CDR3 protein. TCRdb assigned the V and J calls; the authors' analysis was not used. The sample has approximately 360,000 distinct CDR3 sequences, around 23% seen once; the top ten hold under 35%.

Sample: peripheral blood mononuclear cells (PBMCs), taken when the disease was refractory, from a patient treated with antithyroid drugs. This sequence joins TRBV28 and TRBJ2-5; D might be TRBD2 (6 bases). The receptor was derived from a woman in her 40s with Graves disease. The CDR3 bases are TGTGCCAGCAGTCCGGGACTCAAAGGGGAGACCCAGTACTTC. As protein: CASSPGLKGETQYF.